Below, 28 T cell receptor beta chains from the same sample are listed, as sequenced in a study of cytomegalovirus exposure and HLA in healthy donors. 60 Vbeta and 13 Jbeta primers were used in PCR. Clones were sequenced by immunoSEQ multiplex PCR, and TCRdb holds only the in-frame ones, with some missing. The data show about 160,000 clones, 70% to 85% seen once. Sequenced sample: PBMCs. These receptors all come from a middle-aged man in good health and CMV-seronegative.

This chain links TRBV5-1 with TRBJ1-2, with no clear D. Germline V gene data show CDR1 as SGHRS and CDR2 as YFSETQ. V was trimmed by 4 bases and J by 1 base, leaving 11 bases between them. This CDR3 region has 14 residues. CDR3 nucleotides: TGCGCCAGCAGCCCTGAGAGGTATAACTATGGCTACACCTTC. Its protein product is CASSPERYNYGYTF.

The table lists this clone with a few counts. The genes are TRBV5-5 and TRBJ2-7; no clear D gene. With 0 bases removed from V and 2 bases from J, the gap between germline ends came to 12 bases. This CDR3 is 15 amino acids long. CDR1 is SGHKS, CDR2 YYEKEE, per germline (reference sequence). The CDR3 DNA reads TGTGCCAGCAGCTTGGAAGGAGAGTCAACCTACGAGCAGTACTTC. Its protein product is CASSLEGESTYEQYF.

This chain uses TRBV2 with TRBJ2-2, with D maybe TRBD1 (5 bases). Trimming pared 9 bases from V and 6 bases from J, leaving 17 bases between. CDR1 and CDR2 (germline): SNHLY, FYNNEI. The CDR3 has 14 amino acids. The CDR3 nucleotides read TGTGCCAGTAGGGGTCGGAATCCTGCCGGGGAGCTGTTTTTT. Encoded protein: CASRGRNPAGELFF.

The V and J genes are TRBV2 and TRBJ2-3; possible D gene TRBD1, 5 bases. V lost 8 bases and J lost 2, with 8 bases in between. The CDR3 sequence is 12 residues long. CDR1 is SNHLY, CDR2 FYNNEI, per germline. The CDR3 DNA sequence: TGTGCCAGCCGACAGAACACAGATACGCAGTATTTT. It yields the protein CASRQNTDTQYF.

The count of this clone is one. The rearrangement uses TRBV2 and TRBJ2-3, with 7 bases lining up with TRBD2. The CDR3 loop spans 14 amino acids. CDR1 and CDR2 from the germline V gene are SNHLY and FYNNEI. The trim removed 5 bases at V and 3 bases at J, leaving 5 bases unmatched. CDR3 region: CASSRAGWTDTQYF. CDR3 in DNA: TGTGCCAGCAGTCGAGCGGGATGGACAGATACGCAGTATTTT.

This clone has a single count. The chain combines TRBV4-1 with TRBJ1-2, with D perhaps TRBD1 (6 bases). The CDR3 length is 14 residues. Germline V gives CDR1 MGHRA, CDR2 YSYEKL. The ends were cut back, 0 bases at V and 8 bases at J, with 13 bases in the middle. CDR3 nucleotides: TGCGCCAGCAGCCAAGATACAGGGTTTCGGGGCTACACCTTC. It is translated as CASSQDTGFRGYTF.

The chain is built from TRBV10-3 and TRBJ2-7; D is possibly TRBD2 (5 bases). Germline V lookup: CDR1 ENHRY, CDR2 SYGVKD. The CDR3 length is 13 residues. Trimming stripped 9 bases from V and 7 bases from J, with 19 bases between. CDR3 loop: CAICREIGVEQYF. The CDR3, as DNA: TGTGCCATTTGTAGGGAGATTGGGGTGGAGCAGTACTTC.

The table lists this clone with a few counts. This chain links TRBV7-2 with TRBJ2-2, with no clear D. This CDR3 is built from 12 residues. Trimming removed 4 bases at V and 3 bases at J, with 3 bases between. In germline, CDR1 is SGHTA, CDR2 FQGNSA. The CDR3 sequence is CASSSYTGELFF. The CDR3 DNA reads as TGTGCCAGCAGCTCATACACCGGGGAGCTGTTTTTT.

This chain connects TRBV29-1 to TRBJ2-5; 9 bases align to TRBD1. From germline, CDR1 is SQVTM and CDR2 ANQGSEA. This CDR3 spans 15 amino acids. The V gene end was trimmed by 7 bases and the J gene end by 5 bases; junction bases not matched to a gene: 14. The CDR3 nucleotides read TGCAGCGGGGGGGAAACAGGGGGCGCAGGGGAGACCCAGTACTTC. The encoded protein is CSGGETGGAGETQYF.

The chain links TRBV4-2 to TRBJ2-1; 9 positions match TRBD2. CDR3 length: 15 amino acids. V lost 4 bases and J lost 7; bases outside the gene matches: 8. Per the germline V gene, CDR1 is LGHNA and CDR2 is YNFKEQ. The CDR3 DNA reads as TGTGCCAGCAGCCCGGGACTAGCTGGAGGGAATGAGCAGTTCTTC. It yields the protein CASSPGLAGGNEQFF.

The rearrangement links TRBV27 to TRBJ2-7; no firm D call. The CDR3 totals 13 residues. CDR1 MNHEY and CDR2 SMNVEV come from the germline V gene (reference sequence). Trimming removed 6 bases at V and 3 bases at J, with 12 bases between. The CDR3 DNA reads as TGTGCCAGCAGAGGCGCCGGCGGCTACGAGCAGTACTTC. It codes for CASRGAGGYEQYF.

The J gene is TRBJ1-2, the V gene TRBV18, with 10 bases matching TRBD1. Germline V gives CDR1 KGHSH, CDR2 LQKENI. CDR3 length: 15 residues. V was clipped by 3 bases and J by 3 bases; unmatched bases: 4. The DNA for the CDR3 is TGTGCCAGCTCACCCTCGACAGGGGGCTACTATGGCTACACCTTC. Translation gives CASSPSTGGYYGYTF.

The CDR3 is CASETSGFNEQFF. As DNA, the CDR3 is TGTGCCAGCGAGACTAGCGGGTTCAATGAGCAGTTCTTC. The gene calls are TRBV9 and TRBJ2-1; 10 bases match TRBD2. The junction had 4 bases not matched to a gene; V was cut back by 7 bases and J by 6 bases. The germline V gene has CDR1 SGDLS and CDR2 YYNGEE. The CDR3 length is 13 residues.

The V and J genes are TRBV7-9 and TRBJ2-7; 10 positions match TRBD1. V lost 5 bases and J lost 5; bases outside the gene matches: 6. Germline lookup yields CDR1 SEHNR and CDR2 FQNEAQ (reference sequence). This CDR3 is 14 amino acids long. CDR3 loop: CASSNRDRGHEQYF. Written as DNA, the CDR3 is TGTGCCAGCAGCAACCGGGACAGGGGCCACGAGCAGTACTTC.

The chain joins TRBV11-2 to TRBJ2-7; the D is unclear. V was trimmed by 1 base and J by 1 base, leaving 2 bases between them. Per germline, CDR1 SGHAT and CDR2 FQNNGV. CDR3 length: 12 amino acids. CDR3 coding DNA: TGTGCCAGCAGCTTAGCGTCCTACGAGCAGTACTTC. This gives the protein CASSLASYEQYF.

The chain combines TRBV18 with TRBJ1-3; D uncertain. V dropped 5 bases and J dropped 4 bases, with 9 bases sitting between them. The CDR3 is made up of 13 amino acids. Germline V CDR1 and CDR2: KGHSH, LQKENI. The CDR3 region is CASSEARGNTIYF. In nucleotides, the CDR3 is TGTGCCAGCTCAGAAGCTCGAGGAAACACCATATATTTT.

As for this clone: One junction end disagrees with the germline gene, perhaps due to a read error. The chain is built from TRBV6-1 and TRBJ2-4; D uncertain. This CDR3 region has 10 residues. The germline gives CDR1 MNHNS, CDR2 SASEGT. For the CDR3, the DNA is TGTGCCAGCAGTGCAAACAGTCAGTACTTC. As protein: CASSANSQYF.

The rearrangement joins TRBV4-2 to TRBJ2-3; 11 bases are a match to TRBD2. With 1 base clipped from V and 1 base from J, the junction kept 10 bases outside the gene matches. The CDR3 length is 19 residues. Germline V gene sequence: CDR1 LGHNA, CDR2 YNFKEQ. The CDR3 region has the DNA TGTGCCAGCAGCCAAGGCGCCTTTAGCGGGAGGGCCGGCACAGATACGCAGTATTTT. It encodes CASSQGAFSGRAGTDTQYF.

Details on this clone: A junction boundary mismatches the germline segment, possibly from a read error. The chain joins TRBV7-9 to TRBJ2-5; 11 nucleotides line up with TRBD1. CDR1 is SEHNR and CDR2 is FQNEAQ in the germline V gene (reference sequence). The length of the CDR3 is 16 residues. CDR3 amino acids: CSSSLGQGARVETQYF. CDR3 nucleotide sequence: TGTTCCAGCAGCCTCGGACAGGGGGCTAGGGTCGAGACCCAGTACTTC. The full variable domain, in which reference TRBV7-9 and TRBJ2-5 provide the parts outside the CDR3, is DTGVSQNPRHKITKRGQNVTFRCDPISEHNRLYWYRQTLGQGPEFLTYFQNEAQLEKSRLLSDRFSAERPKGSFSTLEIQRTEQGDSAMYLCSSSLGQGARVETQYFGPGTRLLVL.

The CDR3 region has the DNA TGTGCCAGCAGTCGGCGGGACTCCTTAGCTGGTGGCTACACCTTC. This translates into CASSRRDSLAGGYTF. The rearrangement links TRBV27 to TRBJ1-2; possibly TRBD1 for D (5 bases). V lost 5 bases to trimming and J lost 7 bases, with 20 bases between them. The CDR3 runs 15 residues. Germline V gene data show CDR1 as MNHEY and CDR2 as SMNVEV (reference sequence).

This sequence joins TRBV25-1 and TRBJ2-5; perhaps TRBD2 as D (5 bases). Germline V gives CDR1 MGHDK, CDR2 SYGVNS. This CDR3 spans 14 amino acids. Trimming stripped 3 bases from V and 2 bases from J, with 10 bases between. The CDR3 DNA reads TGTGCCAGCAGTGAGATGGGGAGACAAGAGACCCAGTACTTC. Protein product: CASSEMGRQETQYF. The full variable domain, completed using reference TRBV25-1 and TRBJ2-5, is EADIYQTPRYLVIGTGKKITLECSQTMGHDKMYWYQQDPGMELHLIHYSYGVNSTEKGDLSSESTVSRIRTEHFPLTLESARPSHTSQYLCASSEMGRQETQYFGPGTRLLVL.

This chain links TRBV6-5 with TRBJ2-7, with TRBD1 identical over 7 bases. Germline CDR1 reads MNHEY; CDR2 reads SVGAGI. Trimming at V came to 5 bases and at J to 3 bases, leaving 4 bases not matched to a gene. The CDR3 consists of 13 residues. The DNA for the CDR3 is TGTGCCAGCAGTCAGGGACAGCTCTACGAGCAGTACTTC. Encoded protein: CASSQGQLYEQYF.

The V and J genes are TRBV28 and TRBJ2-3, with a weak D call TRBD2 (6 bases). Germline V gene data show CDR1 as MDHEN and CDR2 as SYDVKM. V was cut by 11 bases and J by 4 bases, with 10 bases left in between. The CDR3 sequence is 11 residues long. The CDR3 nucleotides read TGTGCCTGCACGGGGGCAGATACGCAGTATTTT. It is translated as CACTGADTQYF.

The chain recombines TRBV19 with TRBJ2-5; the D gene is possibly TRBD2 (9 bases). The V gene's germline CDR1 is LNHDA and CDR2 SQIVND (reference sequence). This CDR3 has 16 amino acids. Trimming stripped 7 bases from V and 7 bases from J, with 25 bases between. The CDR3 DNA reads TGTGCCAGTACCACAGGGGGGCGGGAGGGCGAAAGGACCCAGTACTTC. As protein: CASTTGGREGERTQYF.

This chain connects TRBV2 to TRBJ2-7; D might be TRBD1 (7 bases). Trimming removed 4 bases from V and 5 bases from J, with 15 bases in between. Germline V gene lookup returns CDR1 SNHLY and CDR2 FYNNEI. The CDR3 contains 14 residues. The CDR3 coding sequence is TGTGCCAGCAGTGGGCTGACAGGGAGGAACGAGCAGTACTTC. Protein: CASSGLTGRNEQYF.

This chain joins TRBV7-2 and TRBJ1-5; TRBD1 matches 7 bases. V was clipped by 5 bases and J by 7 bases; unmatched bases: 11. Germline assignment: CDR1 SGHTA and CDR2 FQGNSA. The CDR3 sequence is 15 residues long. CDR3 nucleotide sequence: TGTGCCAGCAGCGATCTACAGGGGATTGGGCAGCCCCAGCATTTT. This codes for CASSDLQGIGQPQHF.

CDR3 sequence (DNA): TGCGCCAGCAGCCGATCTAGCGGGAGCTCTGATTACAATGAGCAGTTCTTC. It translates to CASSRSSGSSDYNEQFF. The V call is TRBV5-1, the J call TRBJ2-1, with TRBD2 matching over 10 bases. The CDR3 length is 17 residues. V lost 4 bases, J lost 4 bases, and 11 bases stayed unmatched. Germline assignment: CDR1 SGHRS and CDR2 YFSETQ.

The chain combines TRBV7-2 with TRBJ1-3; the D gene is possibly TRBD1 (5 bases). V was clipped by 5 bases and J by 6 bases, with 17 bases between them. The germline CDR1 and CDR2 sequences are SGHTA and FQGNSA. The CDR3 runs to 15 residues. CDR3 coding DNA: TGTGCCAGCAGCCCGACGACTGAACAGGCAAACACCATATATTTT. Its translation is CASSPTTEQANTIYF. The full variable domain, with the rest looked up from reference TRBV7-2 and TRBJ1-3, is GAGVSQSPSNKVTEKGKDVELRCDPISGHTALYWYRQSLGQGLEFLIYFQGNSAPDKSGLPSDRFSAERTGGSVSTLTIQRTQQEDSAVYLCASSPTTEQANTIYFGEGSWLTVV.